This TCR beta chain derives from a study of T-cell memory formation after mild COVID-19. Study at large: TCR clusters were mostly confined to one donor each. Findings and caveats of the study: Contracting CD8+ clones were enriched in EMRA, CD4+ mainly in CM and EM. In pre-infection memory, a portion of responding clones appeared, which suggested that cross-reactive memory joined.

Germline CDR1 is SGHTA and CDR2 is FQGNSA. The CDR3 is 16 residues long. With 5 bases clipped from V and 4 bases from J, the junction kept 4 bases outside the gene matches. TCRdb passed the 5' RACE reads through MiXCR, listing each CDR3 protein once. The sample lists approximately 400,000 distinct CDR3 sequences; 18% were seen once. On this clonotype itself: Its specificity is not known.

This chain uses TRBV7-2 with TRBJ2-5, with 16 bases aligning to TRBD2. The sample taken for sequencing was PBMCs or a T cell subset sorted from them (not recorded which). The source is a young man who had mild COVID-19 (a few samples of this study predate the infection). Cell type and time point are not known. The CDR3, as DNA: TGTGCCAGCAGCCCTGGGACTAGCGGGGGGGCAGAGACCCAGTACTTC. This codes for CASSPGTSGGAETQYF.